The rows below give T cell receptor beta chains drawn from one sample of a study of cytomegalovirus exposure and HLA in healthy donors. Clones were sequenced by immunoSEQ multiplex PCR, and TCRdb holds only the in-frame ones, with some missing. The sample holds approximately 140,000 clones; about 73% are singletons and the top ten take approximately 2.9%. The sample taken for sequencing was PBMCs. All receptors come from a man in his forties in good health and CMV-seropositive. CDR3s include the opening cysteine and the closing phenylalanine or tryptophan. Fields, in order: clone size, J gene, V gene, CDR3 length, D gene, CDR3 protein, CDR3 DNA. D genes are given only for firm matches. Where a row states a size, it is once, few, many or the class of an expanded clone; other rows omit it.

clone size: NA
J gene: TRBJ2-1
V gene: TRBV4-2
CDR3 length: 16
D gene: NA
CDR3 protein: CASSQEASLPGNEQFF
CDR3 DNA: TGTGCCAGCAGCCAAGAAGCTAGCCTCCCAGGCAATGAGCAGTTCTTC

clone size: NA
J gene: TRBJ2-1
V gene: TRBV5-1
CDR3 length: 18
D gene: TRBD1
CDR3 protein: CASSLALFTGTGGDEQFF
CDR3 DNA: TGCGCCAGCAGCTTGGCCCTCTTCACCGGGACAGGGGGTGATGAGCAGTTCTTC

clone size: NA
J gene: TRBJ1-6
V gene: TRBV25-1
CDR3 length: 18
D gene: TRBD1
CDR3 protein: CASSGGQGRSSYNSPLHF
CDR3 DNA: TGTGCCAGCAGTGGGGGACAGGGGCGAAGCTCCTATAATTCACCCCTCCACTTT

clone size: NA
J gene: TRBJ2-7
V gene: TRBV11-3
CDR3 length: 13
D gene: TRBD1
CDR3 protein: CASSFDREYEQYF
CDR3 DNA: TGTGCCAGCAGCTTTGACAGGGAGTACGAGCAGTACTTC

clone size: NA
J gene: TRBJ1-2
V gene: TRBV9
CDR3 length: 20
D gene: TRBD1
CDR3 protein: CASSVSLKRTGSPDLYGYTF
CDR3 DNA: TGTGCCAGCAGCGTATCCCTTAAAAGGACAGGCTCCCCCGACCTCTATGGCTACACCTTC

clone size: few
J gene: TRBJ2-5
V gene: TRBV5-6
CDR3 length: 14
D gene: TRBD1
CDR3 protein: CASSVQGAGETQYF
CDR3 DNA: TGTGCCAGCAGCGTACAGGGGGCCGGGGAGACCCAGTACTTC

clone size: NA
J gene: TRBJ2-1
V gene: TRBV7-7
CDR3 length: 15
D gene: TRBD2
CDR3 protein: CASSHGTSGINEQFF
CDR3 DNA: TGTGCCAGCAGCCACGGGACTAGCGGGATAAATGAGCAGTTCTTC

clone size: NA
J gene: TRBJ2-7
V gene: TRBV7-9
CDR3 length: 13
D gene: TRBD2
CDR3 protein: CASSLALSGGQYF
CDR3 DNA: TGTGCCAGCAGCTTAGCATTGTCGGGGGGGCAGTACTTC

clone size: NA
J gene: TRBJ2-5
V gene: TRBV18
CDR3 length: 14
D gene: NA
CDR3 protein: CASSPLWGGETQYF
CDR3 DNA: TGTGCCAGCTCACCACTTTGGGGCGGAGAGACCCAGTACTTC

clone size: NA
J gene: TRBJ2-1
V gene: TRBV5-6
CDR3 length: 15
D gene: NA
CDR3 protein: CASSQRGRRDNEQFF
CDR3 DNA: TGTGCCAGCAGTCAACGGGGTAGGCGGGACAATGAGCAGTTCTTC

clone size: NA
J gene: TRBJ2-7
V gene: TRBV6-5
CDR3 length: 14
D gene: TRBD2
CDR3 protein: CASSSTSGRNEQYF
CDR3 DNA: TGTGCCAGCAGTTCGACTAGCGGGAGGAACGAGCAGTACTTC

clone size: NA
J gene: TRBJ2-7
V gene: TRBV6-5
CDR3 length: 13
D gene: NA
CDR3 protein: CASSYSVKYEQYF
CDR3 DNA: TGTGCCAGCAGTTACTCTGTCAAATACGAGCAGTACTTC

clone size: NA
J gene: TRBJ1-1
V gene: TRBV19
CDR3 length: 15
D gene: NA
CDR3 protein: CASSEWGRGNTEAFF
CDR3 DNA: TGTGCCAGTAGTGAGTGGGGGCGAGGGAACACTGAAGCTTTCTTT

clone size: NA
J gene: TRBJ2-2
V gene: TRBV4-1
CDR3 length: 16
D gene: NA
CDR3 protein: CASSLHRGVNTGELSF
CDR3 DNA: TGCGCCAGCAGCCTTCATCGCGGGGTGAACACCGGGGAGCTGTCTTTT

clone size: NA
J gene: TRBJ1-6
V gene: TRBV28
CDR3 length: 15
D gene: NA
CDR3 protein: CASSGLTVSNSPLHF
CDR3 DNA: TGTGCCAGCAGTGGGTTGACAGTGTCGAATTCACCCCTCCACTTT

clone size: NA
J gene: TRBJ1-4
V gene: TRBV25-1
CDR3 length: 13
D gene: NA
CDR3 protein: CASRARVVEKLFF
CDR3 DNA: TGTGCCAGCAGGGCCAGGGTTGTAGAAAAACTGTTTTTT

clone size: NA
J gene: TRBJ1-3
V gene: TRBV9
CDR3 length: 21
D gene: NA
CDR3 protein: CASSAQMAQRRTDIRRNTIYF
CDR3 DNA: TGTGCCAGCAGCGCTCAAATGGCCCAGAGGAGGACAGATATTCGAAGGAACACCATATATTTT

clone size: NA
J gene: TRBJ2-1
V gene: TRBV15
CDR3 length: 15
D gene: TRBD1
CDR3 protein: CATSLGQGVRFEQFF
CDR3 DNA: TGTGCCACCAGCTTAGGACAGGGGGTTCGGTTTGAGCAGTTCTTC

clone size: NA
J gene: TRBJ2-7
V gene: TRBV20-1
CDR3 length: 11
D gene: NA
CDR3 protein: CSAMGHSEQYF
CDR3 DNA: TGCAGTGCTATGGGACACTCGGAGCAGTACTTC

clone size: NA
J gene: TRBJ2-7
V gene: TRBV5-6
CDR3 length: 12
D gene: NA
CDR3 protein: CASSPQDYEQYF
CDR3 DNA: TGTGCCAGCAGCCCTCAGGATTACGAGCAGTACTTC

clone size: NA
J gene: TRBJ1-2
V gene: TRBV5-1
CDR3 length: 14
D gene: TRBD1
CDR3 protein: CASSFGQGVYGYTF
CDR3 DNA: TGCGCCAGCAGCTTCGGACAGGGCGTCTATGGCTACACCTTC

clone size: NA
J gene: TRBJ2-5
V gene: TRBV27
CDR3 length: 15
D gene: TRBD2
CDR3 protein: CASRGLALGEETQYF
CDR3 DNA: TGTGCCAGCAGGGGACTAGCGCTAGGGGAAGAGACCCAGTACTTC

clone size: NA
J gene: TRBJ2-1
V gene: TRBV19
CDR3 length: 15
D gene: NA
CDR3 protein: CASSPSSNSASEQFF
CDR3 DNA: TGTGCCAGTAGCCCATCTTCGAATAGCGCGAGTGAGCAGTTCTTC

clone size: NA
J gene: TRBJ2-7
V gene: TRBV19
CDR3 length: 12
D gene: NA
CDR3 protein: CASSSRLNEQYF
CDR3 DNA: TGTGCCAGTAGTTCCCGACTAAACGAGCAGTACTTC

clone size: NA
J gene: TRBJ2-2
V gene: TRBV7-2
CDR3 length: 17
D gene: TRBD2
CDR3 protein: CASSSTGTSQKTGELFF
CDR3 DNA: TGTGCCAGCAGCTCCACCGGGACTAGCCAAAAGACCGGGGAGCTGTTTTTT

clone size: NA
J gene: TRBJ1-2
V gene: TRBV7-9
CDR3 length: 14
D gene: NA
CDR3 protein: CSSSLEVAVYGYTF
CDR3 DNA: TGTTCCAGCAGCTTAGAGGTTGCGGTCTATGGCTACACCTTC

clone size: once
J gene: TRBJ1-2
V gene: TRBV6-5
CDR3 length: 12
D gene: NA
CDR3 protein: CASRAQYHGYTF
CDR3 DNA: TGTGCCAGCAGAGCCCAATACCATGGCTACACCTTC